The entry below gives a single T cell receptor (beta chain) sequence along with its context. The source of the sample is a study of blood T cell repertoires in COVID-19. Germline CDR1 is MNHEY and CDR2 is SVGAGI. The V gene lost 4 bases and the J gene lost 7 bases, with 16 bases spanning the gap. This CDR3 region has 15 residues. Under the authors' procedure: Estimation of nucleated cell counts relied on the amplification of reference gene primers. Produced via immunoSEQ multiplex PCR; TCRdb's table is partial and in-frame only. The V and J calls and the clone size are those of that table, but D and trimming were determined from the DNA. The table includes roughly 16,000 clones, 78% detected once.

The receptor comes from a man between 60 and 75 years old with active or convalescent COVID-19. The sample consisted of peripheral blood. The chain links TRBV6-5 to TRBJ2-2; D is perhaps TRBD1 (7 bases). The CDR3 here is CASSSLSRGVGELFF. DNA for the CDR3: TGTGCCAGCAGTTCCCTGTCCAGGGGGGTCGGGGAGCTGTTTTTT.